This T cell receptor (beta chain) was captured in a study of T cells in Graves' hyperthyroidism and ophthalmopathy. Findings of the study overall: A 13 V-J signature model discriminated ophthalmopathy versus stable hyperthyroidism.

The sample holds a few counts of this clonotype. Its cognate antigen is unknown. From RNA transcripts, TCR beta CDR3 regions were amplified. TCR CDR3 underwent first-round RT-PCR with the HTBI primer set. TCRdb re-analysed the multiplex PCR reads in MiXCR, keeping a single row per CDR3 protein. The data contain about half a million distinct CDR3 sequences, less than 25% of them singletons. V was pared by 4 bases and J by 5 bases, with 14 bases between. The CDR3 loop spans 14 amino acids. The source material was blood. The source of this sequence is a woman in her 30s with Graves' ophthalmopathy. The genes are TRBV12-3 or TRBV12-4 and TRBJ2-5, with unresolved D. The CDR3 reads CASSSGQKWETQYF. As DNA, the CDR3 is TGTGCCAGCAGTTCGGGCCAAAAATGGGAGACCCAGTACTTC.